Following are 21 T cell receptor beta chains from one sample sequenced in a study of T cells in Graves' hyperthyroidism and ophthalmopathy. Template material for amplifying TCR beta CDR3 regions consisted of RNA transcripts. When the TCR CDR3 underwent first-round RT-PCR, the HTBI primer set was used. MiXCR, run by TCRdb on the multiplex PCR reads, gives a single entry per CDR3 protein. The sample holds around 260,000 distinct CDR3 sequences, 25% to 30% seen once. Sequencing input: blood. These receptors were obtained from a man aged 35-49 years with Graves' hyperthyroidism that later progressed to Graves' ophthalmopathy.

In this sample, this clonotype turned up many times. The chain carries TRBV20-1 and TRBJ1-6; 7 nucleotides match TRBD1. Germline CDR1 and CDR2: DFQATT and SNEGSKA (reference sequence). This CDR3 region has 14 residues. The J segment lost 8 bases and the V segment lost 5 bases, leaving 9 bases of the junction unmatched. CDR3 protein: CSAAPGQSDSPLHF. As DNA, the CDR3 is TGCAGTGCTGCACCGGGACAGTCAGATTCACCCCTCCACTTT.

This clonotype was counted ten times or more. This rearrangement joins TRBV7-2 to TRBJ2-7; D is uncertain. CDR3 length: 12 amino acids. Germline V gene sequence: CDR1 SGHTA, CDR2 FQGNSA. Trimming removed 5 bases from V and 6 bases from J, with 11 bases in between. The CDR3 DNA follows: TGTGCCAGCAGCCCGCCCTTGGGCGAGCAGTACTTC. Translated: CASSPPLGEQYF.

Ten or more counts support this clonotype. The rearrangement joins TRBV13 to TRBJ2-7; 11 positions agree with TRBD2. Germline loops: CDR1 PRHDT, CDR2 FYEKMQ (reference sequence). CDR3 length: 17 amino acids. V shed 3 bases and J 5 bases; nucleotides not matched to a gene: 12. CDR3 coding DNA: TGTGCCAGCAGCTTTCACCCCTTAGCGGGAGGGTTGGACGAGCAGTACTTC. Translating it yields CASSFHPLAGGLDEQYF.

There are many counts of this clonotype. The chain recombines TRBV7-3 with TRBJ1-1, with a possible D match to TRBD1 (6 bases). V lost 4 bases and J lost 1, with 10 bases in between. The germline V gene has CDR1 SGHTA and CDR2 FQGTGA. CDR3 size: 14 residues. The CDR3, as DNA: TGTGCCAGCAGCTCGCAAGGGGGGAACACTGAAGCTTTCTTT. Translation: CASSSQGGNTEAFF.

This clonotype was picked up many times. V is TRBV12-5 and J is TRBJ1-2, with unresolved D. With 2 bases removed from V and 8 bases from J, the gap between germline ends came to 24 bases. CDR3 length: 17 amino acids. Germline assignment: CDR1 LGHNT and CDR2 FRNRAP. CDR3 region: CASGLMATTNKIYGYTF. In nucleotides, the CDR3 is TGTGCTAGTGGTTTGATGGCGACGACGAACAAAATTTACGGCTACACCTTC.

Ten or more counts support this clonotype. Relative to the germline gene, one junction end is altered; a read error may explain this. The rearrangement joins TRBV14 to TRBJ2-6; D remains ambiguous. Germline V gene lookup returns CDR1 SGHDN and CDR2 FVKESK. This CDR3 spans 16 amino acids. CDR3 DNA sequence: TGTGCCAGCAGCGAAGATCGCTCCTCTGGGGCCAACGTCCTGACTTTC. Encoded protein: CASSEDRSSGANVLTF.

There are many counts of this clonotype. V and J are TRBV20-1 and TRBJ2-2; D is perhaps TRBD1 or TRBD2 (5 bases each). CDR1 DFQATT and CDR2 SNEGSKA come from the germline V gene (reference sequence). The CDR3 consists of 15 residues. Trimming took 1 base from V and 0 from J, leaving 9 bases between them. CDR3 in DNA: TGCAGTGCTAGAGCAGGGAGCGCGAACACCGGGGAGCTGTTTTTT. Amino acid sequence: CSARAGSANTGELFF.

This chain joins TRBV28 and TRBJ1-1; no reliable D call. Germline CDR1 reads MDHEN; CDR2 reads SYDVKM. Trimming stripped 6 bases from V and 3 bases from J, with 8 bases between. The CDR3 is made up of 12 amino acids. CDR3 nucleotides: TGTGCCAGCAGGAGGAAGGACACTGAAGCTTTCTTT. Protein sequence: CASRRKDTEAFF. The entire variable domain, with the rest obtained from reference TRBV28 and TRBJ1-1, is as follows: DVKVTQSSRYLVKRTGEKVFLECVQDMDHENMFWYRQDPGLGLRLIYFSYDVKMKEKGDIPEGYSVSREKKERFSLILESASTNQTSMYLCASRRKDTEAFFGQGTRLTVV.

The rearrangement joins TRBV28 to TRBJ2-5, with a weak D call TRBD1 (6 bases). Germline V gives CDR1 MDHEN, CDR2 SYDVKM. The CDR3 runs 15 residues. V gave up 5 bases and J gave up 1 base, with 14 bases separating them. The CDR3 DNA follows: TGTGCCAGCAGTATACCGGGACACCCCCAAGAGACCCAGTACTTC. Protein sequence: CASSIPGHPQETQYF.

In its sample, this clonotype was seen many times. This chain uses TRBV12-3 or TRBV12-4 with TRBJ2-2; D tentatively reads TRBD1 or TRBD2 (5 bases each). V was pared by 6 bases and J by 2 bases, with 13 bases between. This CDR3 is built from 15 residues. The CDR3 protein is CASRTGTDNTGELFF. The CDR3 bases are TGTGCCAGCAGAACCGGGACGGACAACACCGGGGAGCTGTTTTTT.

This clonotype was found many times. The chain has TRBV20-1 and TRBJ1-5; 10 nucleotides align to TRBD1. Germline V gene data show CDR1 as DFQATT and CDR2 as SNEGSKA (reference sequence). This CDR3 has 16 residues. V shed 5 bases and J 5 bases; nucleotides not matched to a gene: 12. The DNA for the CDR3 is TGCAGTGCTGGGTTGACAGGGGGCGCGGGGGATCAGCCCCAGCATTTT. Its translation: CSAGLTGGAGDQPQHF.

This clonotype was counted at least ten times. The chain recombines TRBV12-3 or TRBV12-4 with TRBJ2-2; no reliable D call. V was pared by 5 bases and J by 5 bases, with 6 bases between. The CDR3 loop spans 12 amino acids. CDR3 in DNA: TGTGCCAGCAGTCGTCGGACCGGGGAGCTGTTTTTT. Amino acids: CASSRRTGELFF.

The table lists this clonotype with many counts. At one of its ends the junction is not consistent with the germline gene, which may arise from a read error. V and J are TRBV7-7 and TRBJ2-4, with unresolved D. Looked up from germline, CDR1 is SSHAT and CDR2 is FNYEAQ (reference sequence). The CDR3 loop spans 13 amino acids. Written as DNA, the CDR3 is TGTGCTAGCAGCATCGACCTGAAAAACATTCAGTACTTC. It codes for CASSIDLKNIQYF.

This clonotype came up many times. V and J are TRBV7-3 and TRBJ1-1; 7 bases map to TRBD1. Germline CDR1 SGHTA, CDR2 FQGTGA. The CDR3 is 13 amino acids. Losses at the gene ends were 5 bases for V and 4 bases for J; bases not matched to a gene: 4. Here the CDR3 DNA reads TGTGCCAGCAGCCTTTACAGGGGCACTGAAGCTTTCTTT. It yields the protein CASSLYRGTEAFF.

This clonotype was picked up many times. The CDR3 loop reads CASSLLGADTEAFF. DNA for the CDR3: TGTGCCAGCAGCTTACTCGGCGCGGACACTGAAGCTTTCTTT. The chain has TRBV7-2 and TRBJ1-1; D is unclear. Germline V CDR1 and CDR2: SGHTA, FQGNSA. The length of the CDR3 is 14 residues. Deletions cut 2 bases from V and 3 bases from J, with 10 bases between. The full variable domain, completed using reference TRBV7-2 and TRBJ1-1, is GAGVSQSPSNKVTEKGKDVELRCDPISGHTALYWYRQSLGQGLEFLIYFQGNSAPDKSGLPSDRFSAERTGGSVSTLTIQRTQQEDSAVYLCASSLLGADTEAFFGQGTRLTVV.

Ten or more counts support this clonotype. This chain connects TRBV5-1 to TRBJ2-7; TRBD1 agrees at 7 bases. The CDR3 is made up of 15 amino acids. The junction had 7 bases not matched to a gene; V was cut back by 2 bases and J by 2 bases. Germline V CDR1 and CDR2: SGHRS, YFSETQ. The CDR3: CASSFRRDSAYEQYF. The CDR3, as DNA: TGCGCCAGCAGCTTTCGAAGGGACAGCGCCTACGAGCAGTACTTC.

The chain uses TRBV28 and TRBJ2-7; D gene unclear. Trimming removed 7 bases at V and 2 bases at J, with 18 bases between. The germline CDR1 and CDR2 sequences are MDHEN and SYDVKM. This CDR3 has 15 residues. CDR3: CASTVLAQKAYEQYF. CDR3 bases: TGTGCCAGCACCGTTTTGGCCCAAAAAGCCTACGAGCAGTACTTC. The full variable domain, completed using reference TRBV28 and TRBJ2-7, is DVKVTQSSRYLVKRTGEKVFLECVQDMDHENMFWYRQDPGLGLRLIYFSYDVKMKEKGDIPEGYSVSREKKERFSLILESASTNQTSMYLCASTVLAQKAYEQYFGPGTRLTVT.

This clonotype was recorded at least ten times. The chain has TRBV6-2 or TRBV6-3 and TRBJ2-7, with a possible D match to TRBD2 (6 bases). Germline CDR1 MNHEY, CDR2 SVGEGT. This CDR3 region has 13 residues. Trimming took 8 bases from V and 0 from J, leaving 11 bases between them. This CDR3 is CASFGGTSYEQYF. In DNA form, the CDR3 reads TGTGCCAGCTTTGGCGGGACCTCCTACGAGCAGTACTTC.

The table lists this clonotype with many counts. The chain recombines TRBV7-3 with TRBJ2-2; the D is unclear. CDR1 SGHTA and CDR2 FQGTGA come from the germline V gene. CDR3 length equals 16 residues. The ends were cut back, 5 bases at V and 7 bases at J, with 20 bases in the middle. The CDR3: CASSLTGLRWGGELFF. CDR3 DNA: TGTGCCAGCAGCCTCACGGGCCTACGCTGGGGCGGGGAGCTGTTTTTT. The whole variable domain, filled in from reference TRBV7-3 and TRBJ2-2, reads GAGVSQTPSNKVTEKGKYVELRCDPISGHTALYWYRQSLGQGPEFLIYFQGTGAADDSGLPNDRFFAVRPEGSVSTLKIQRTERGDSAVYLCASSLTGLRWGGELFFGEGSRLTVL.

The table lists this clonotype with many counts. This chain uses TRBV29-1 with TRBJ1-2, with TRBD1 matching over 8 bases. Germline V CDR1 and CDR2: SQVTM, ANQGSEA. The CDR3 covers 13 residues. The ends lost 6 bases at V and 4 bases at J; junction bases unmatched: 7. The CDR3 sequence is CSVSDREGYGYTF. The DNA of the CDR3 is TGCAGCGTCTCGGACAGGGAGGGCTATGGCTACACCTTC.

Ten or more counts support this clonotype. This chain links TRBV2 with TRBJ2-5; D possibly corresponds to TRBD2 (6 bases). The V and J ends lost 1 base and 6 bases respectively, with 18 bases between them. Per germline, CDR1 SNHLY and CDR2 FYNNEI. The CDR3 contains 16 residues. The chain's CDR3 is CASSEGGPGLSQTQYF. DNA for the CDR3: TGTGCCAGCAGTGAAGGGGGCCCGGGACTCTCCCAGACCCAGTACTTC.